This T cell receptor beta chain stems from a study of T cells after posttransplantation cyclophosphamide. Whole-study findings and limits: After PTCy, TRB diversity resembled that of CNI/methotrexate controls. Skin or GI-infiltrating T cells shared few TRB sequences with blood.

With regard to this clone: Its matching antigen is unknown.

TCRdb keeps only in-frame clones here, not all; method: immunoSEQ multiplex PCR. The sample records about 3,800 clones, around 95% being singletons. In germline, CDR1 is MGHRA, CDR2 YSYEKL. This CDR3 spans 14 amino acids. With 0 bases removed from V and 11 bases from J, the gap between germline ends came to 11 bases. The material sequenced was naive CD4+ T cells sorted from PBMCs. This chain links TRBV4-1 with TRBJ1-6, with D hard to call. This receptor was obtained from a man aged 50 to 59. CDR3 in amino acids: CASSQDQRSAPLHF. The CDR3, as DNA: TGCGCCAGCAGCCAAGATCAAAGATCGGCACCCCTCCACTTT.